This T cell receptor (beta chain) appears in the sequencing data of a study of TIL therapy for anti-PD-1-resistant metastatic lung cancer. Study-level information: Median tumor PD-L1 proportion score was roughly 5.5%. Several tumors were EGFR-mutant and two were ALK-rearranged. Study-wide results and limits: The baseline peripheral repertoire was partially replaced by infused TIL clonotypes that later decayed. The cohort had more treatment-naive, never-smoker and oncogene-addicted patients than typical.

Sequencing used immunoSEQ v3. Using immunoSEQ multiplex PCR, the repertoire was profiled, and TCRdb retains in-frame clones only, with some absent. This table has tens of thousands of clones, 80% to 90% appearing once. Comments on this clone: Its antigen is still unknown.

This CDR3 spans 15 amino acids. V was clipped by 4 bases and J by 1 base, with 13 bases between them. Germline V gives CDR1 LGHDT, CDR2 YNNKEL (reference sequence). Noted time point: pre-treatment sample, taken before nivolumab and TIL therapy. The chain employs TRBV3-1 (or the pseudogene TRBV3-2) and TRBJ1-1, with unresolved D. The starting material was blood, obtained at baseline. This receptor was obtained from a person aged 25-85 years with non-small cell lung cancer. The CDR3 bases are TGTGCCAGCAGCCTGGTGGGCTGGGGGAACACTGAAGCTTTCTTT. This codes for CASSLVGWGNTEAFF.